The 25 T cell receptor beta chains reported below all come from one sample, sequenced in a study of blood T cell repertoires in COVID-19 (dated by TCRdb to 2018 to 2020). Libraries were built with the immunoSEQ multiplex PCR assay. The clones in this table, taken by TCRdb from immuneACCESS, are in-frame only. Not every clone is retained; where verified, under half of the shortfall comes from an unresolved V gene, and the cause of the rest is unknown. The sample table lists some 10,000 clones, about 87% of them with a count of one. Clones ranked in the top ten supply approximately 11% of the sample. Sequencing input: peripheral blood. Source of these receptors: a human donor in a cohort sampled during active COVID-19.

The chain employs TRBV6-1 and TRBJ2-1; D unresolved. This CDR3 spans 12 amino acids. The V end was cut by 1 base, the J end by 6 bases, with 4 bases between. Germline V lookup: CDR1 MNHNS, CDR2 SASEGT. CDR3 loop: CASSEVVNEQFF. CDR3 coding DNA: TGTGCCAGCAGTGAAGTCGTCAATGAGCAGTTCTTC.

V usage is TRBV29-1 and J usage is TRBJ2-4; weak D call: TRBD2 (6 bases). Germline CDR1 SQVTM, CDR2 ANQGSEA. The ends were cut back, 6 bases at V and 4 bases at J, with 7 bases in the middle. This CDR3 is 11 amino acids long. The CDR3 sequence is CSVGGKNIQYF. For the CDR3, the DNA is TGCAGCGTCGGAGGGAAAAACATTCAGTACTTC. The entire variable domain, with the rest obtained from reference TRBV29-1 and TRBJ2-4, is as follows: SAVISQKPSRDICQRGTSLTIQCQVDSQVTMMFWYRQQPGQSLTLIATANQGSEATYESGFVIDKFPISRPNLTFSTLTVSNMSPEDSSIYLCSVGGKNIQYFGAGTRLSVL.

The chain is built from TRBV4-1 and TRBJ2-7; 9 bases are a match to TRBD1. The length of the CDR3 is 16 residues. Germline loops: CDR1 MGHRA, CDR2 YSYEKL. Losses at the gene ends were 1 base for V and 8 bases for J; bases not matched to a gene: 12. DNA of the CDR3: TGCGCCAGCAGCCAAGTAACGCTGCAGGGACAGGGCAAGCAGTACTTC. This codes for CASSQVTLQGQGKQYF.

The chain uses TRBV7-9 and TRBJ2-1; 15 nucleotides match TRBD2. The CDR3 length is 19 residues. Germline V gene lookup returns CDR1 SEHNR and CDR2 FQNEAQ (reference sequence). The V and J ends lost 4 bases and 6 bases, in that order; junction bases with no gene match: 13. In DNA form, the CDR3 reads TGTGCCAGCAGCTCCGGACTAGCGGGGGGGCCCCAGAGTCGCAATGAGCAGTTCTTC. Its translation: CASSSGLAGGPQSRNEQFF. The complete variable domain, with remaining parts taken from reference TRBV7-9 and TRBJ2-1, reads DTGVSQNPRHKITKRGQNVTFRCDPISEHNRLYWYRQTLGQGPEFLTYFQNEAQLEKSRLLSDRFSAERPKGSFSTLEIQRTEQGDSAMYLCASSSGLAGGPQSRNEQFFGPGTRLTVL.

This clone was picked up one time. The rearrangement links TRBV7-8 to TRBJ1-2; 8 bases align to TRBD1. This CDR3 spans 17 amino acids. Germline V gene sequence: CDR1 SGHVS, CDR2 FQNEAQ. Germline trimming cut 3 bases from V and 8 bases from J; bases unmatched to any gene: 17. The chain's CDR3 is CASSLGQGATVLRGYTF. CDR3 bases: TGTGCCAGCAGCTTGGGGCAGGGGGCCACAGTGCTCCGGGGCTACACCTTC.

This chain links TRBV27 with TRBJ2-7; 8 nucleotides agree with TRBD1. From germline, CDR1 is MNHEY and CDR2 SMNVEV (reference sequence). CDR3 length: 14 amino acids. The ends lost 5 bases at V and 5 bases at J; junction bases unmatched: 8. The CDR3, as DNA: TGTGCCAGCAGTCCAAGGACAGGGATGAACGAGCAGTACTTC. It specifies CASSPRTGMNEQYF.

The V call is TRBV20-1, the J call TRBJ2-7; TRBD2 matches 8 bases. The germline V gene encodes CDR1 DFQATT and CDR2 SNEGSKA (reference sequence). The CDR3 is 12 residues long. Germline trimming cut 3 bases from V and 4 bases from J; bases unmatched to any gene: 2. The CDR3, as DNA: TGCAGTGCTAGTACTAGCGGATACGAGCAGTACTTC. Translated, it gives CSASTSGYEQYF.

The CDR3 is CASSLYGSSYNEQFF. CDR3 coding DNA: TGTGCCAGCAGCCTATACGGGAGCTCCTACAATGAGCAGTTCTTC. The rearrangement joins TRBV9 to TRBJ2-1, with D possibly matching TRBD2 (6 bases). Germline V CDR1 and CDR2: SGDLS, YYNGEE. V lost 4 bases and J lost 0, with 11 bases in between. The CDR3 spans 15 residues. Filled out from reference TRBV9 and TRBJ2-1, the complete variable domain reads DSGVTQTPKHLITATGQRVTLRCSPRSGDLSVYWYQQSLDQGLQFLIQYYNGEERAKGNILERFSAQQFPDLHSELNLSSLELGDSALYFCASSLYGSSYNEQFFGPGTRLTVL.

This chain links TRBV6-5 with TRBJ1-5; maybe TRBD1 (5 bases). From germline, CDR1 is MNHEY and CDR2 SVGAGI. V lost 0 bases to trimming and J lost 9 bases, with 12 bases between them. The length of the CDR3 is 14 residues. This chain's CDR3 is CASSYSGGSRPQHF. The CDR3 DNA reads TGTGCCAGCAGTTACTCGGGGGGGTCGCGGCCCCAGCATTTT.

This chain joins TRBV5-1 and TRBJ2-2; TRBD2 agrees at 8 bases. The V gene end was trimmed by 0 bases and the J gene end by 7 bases; junction bases not matched to a gene: 5. Per the germline V gene, CDR1 is SGHRS and CDR2 is YFSETQ. The CDR3 contains 15 residues. CDR3 sequence (DNA): TGCGCCAGCAGCTTGGCGGGGGGGCAACTCGGGGAGCTGTTTTTT. It encodes CASSLAGGQLGELFF. Full variable domain (outside the CDR3, taken from reference TRBV5-1 and TRBJ2-2): KAGVTQTPRYLIKTRGQQVTLSCSPISGHRSVSWYQQTPGQGLQFLFEYFSETQRNKGNFPGRFSGRQFSNSRSEMNVSTLELGDSALYLCASSLAGGQLGELFFGEGSRLTVL.

This rearrangement joins TRBV5-1 to TRBJ2-7; D might be TRBD2 (6 bases). The CDR3 has 14 residues. The ends were cut back, 2 bases at V and 7 bases at J, with 16 bases in the middle. Germline assignment: CDR1 SGHRS and CDR2 YFSETQ. CDR3: CASSFKSGTWEQYF. The DNA of the CDR3 is TGCGCCAGCAGCTTCAAATCCGGGACTTGGGAGCAGTACTTC.

V is TRBV7-9 and J is TRBJ1-2, with TRBD1 identical over 7 bases. V was pared by 3 bases and J by 8 bases, with 12 bases of the junction left unmatched. This CDR3 region has 15 residues. CDR1 is SEHNR, CDR2 FQNEAQ, per germline (reference sequence). The DNA for the CDR3 is TGTGCCAGCAGCTTCCCTTTAGTTGCAGGGGGAGGCTACACCTTC. Amino acids: CASSFPLVAGGGYTF.

The chain couples TRBV11-3 to TRBJ1-1, with D uncertain. CDR1 and CDR2 (germline): SGHNT, YENEEA. CDR3 length equals 13 residues. V gave up 1 base and J gave up 5 bases, with 8 bases separating them. The CDR3 DNA follows: TGTGCCAGCAGCTTAGGGCCAGGAACTGAAGCTTTCTTT. Its translation is CASSLGPGTEAFF.

The chain recombines TRBV6-2 or TRBV6-3 with TRBJ2-7; TRBD2 is a possible D gene (8 bases). The CDR3 is 15 residues long. V gave up 4 bases and J gave up 1 base, with 14 bases separating them. The germline V gene encodes CDR1 MNHEY and CDR2 SVGEGT. The CDR3 DNA reads TGTGCCAGCAGTTCCGGGAGGGGGCTGTCCTACGAGCAGTACTTC. It specifies CASSSGRGLSYEQYF.

V usage is TRBV11-2 and J usage is TRBJ2-1; 16 bases fit TRBD2. Germline CDR1 is SGHAT and CDR2 is FQNNGV. Losses at the gene ends were 5 bases for V and 8 bases for J; bases not matched to a gene: 6. The CDR3 runs 16 residues. CDR3 coding DNA: TGTGCCAGCAGCGCGGGACTAGCGGGGGGGCTCTATGAGCAGTTCTTC. Encoded protein: CASSAGLAGGLYEQFF.

The chain is built from TRBV5-1 and TRBJ2-2; 11 bases are a match to TRBD2. The CDR3 loop spans 16 amino acids. Germline CDR1 reads SGHRS; CDR2 reads YFSETQ. V lost 4 bases to trimming and J lost 2 bases; unmatched junction nucleotides: 4. The CDR3 loop is CASSLTSGGNTGELFF. CDR3 nucleotides: TGCGCCAGCAGCCTAACTAGCGGGGGAAACACCGGGGAGCTGTTTTTT. The full variable domain, its missing parts supplied by reference TRBV5-1 and TRBJ2-2, is KAGVTQTPRYLIKTRGQQVTLSCSPISGHRSVSWYQQTPGQGLQFLFEYFSETQRNKGNFPGRFSGRQFSNSRSEMNVSTLELGDSALYLCASSLTSGGNTGELFFGEGSRLTVL.

The chain is built from TRBV6-1 and TRBJ2-5; D is perhaps TRBD2 (6 bases). Germline V gives CDR1 MNHNS, CDR2 SASEGT. This CDR3 region has 19 residues. Trimming pared 3 bases from V and 4 bases from J, leaving 27 bases between. The DNA for the CDR3 is TGTGCCAGCAGTGAGGGGACTGTGGCGATAGTAGGGTCCTCAGAGACCCAGTACTTC. Translation: CASSEGTVAIVGSSETQYF.

This CDR3 reads CASSQENRIEAFF. CDR3 nucleotides: TGCGCCAGCAGCCAAGAGAACAGGATTGAAGCTTTCTTT. The chain joins TRBV4-3 to TRBJ1-1, with a possible D match to TRBD1 (5 bases). CDR1 and CDR2 (germline): LGHNA, YSLEER. The CDR3 is 13 amino acids. Deletions cut 0 bases from V and 7 bases from J, with 9 bases between.

The CDR3 bases are TGTGCCAGCAGCTTGGCTGATCTCGACAGGGACCATCCTCCCCAGCATTTT. Translating it yields CASSLADLDRDHPPQHF. The V gene is TRBV5-4, the J gene TRBJ1-5; 7 bases align to TRBD1. CDR1 is SGHNT, CDR2 YYREEE, per germline (reference sequence). J gave up 10 bases and V 0 bases, and 16 bases lay outside the gene matches. CDR3 size: 17 residues.

The gene calls are TRBV28 and TRBJ1-4; 8 nucleotides align to TRBD1. Per the germline V gene, CDR1 is MDHEN and CDR2 is SYDVKM. With 4 bases clipped from V and 5 bases from J, the junction kept 6 bases outside the gene matches. The CDR3 runs to 15 residues. The CDR3 reads CASSSPDRANEKLFF. As DNA, the CDR3 is TGTGCCAGCAGTTCCCCGGACAGGGCAAATGAAAAACTGTTTTTT. The full variable domain, rest sourced from reference TRBV28 and TRBJ1-4, is DVKVTQSSRYLVKRTGEKVFLECVQDMDHENMFWYRQDPGLGLRLIYFSYDVKMKEKGDIPEGYSVSREKKERFSLILESASTNQTSMYLCASSSPDRANEKLFFGSGTQLSVL.

This clone came up once. The chain employs TRBV4-2 and TRBJ1-1; no firm D call. V shed 1 base and J shed 7 bases, with 10 bases lying between them. Germline CDR1 reads LGHNA; CDR2 reads YNFKEQ. The CDR3 has 13 residues. CDR3 DNA: TGTGCCAGCAGCCAAGCTTTGGGCAGTGAAGCTTTCTTT. Translated: CASSQALGSEAFF.

The chain has TRBV2 and TRBJ1-5; 9 bases fit TRBD1. The CDR3 consists of 14 residues. Per the germline V gene, CDR1 is SNHLY and CDR2 is FYNNEI. Trimming cost V 7 bases and J 6 bases; bases outside gene matches: 7. CDR3 DNA sequence: TGTGCCAGCACCGGGACAGGGATCGGTCAGCCCCAGCATTTT. Amino acids: CASTGTGIGQPQHF.

The rearrangement joins TRBV19 to TRBJ1-1; TRBD1 aligns across 9 bases. From germline, CDR1 is LNHDA and CDR2 SQIVND (reference sequence). CDR3 length: 15 amino acids. The trim removed 3 bases at V and 7 bases at J, leaving 9 bases unmatched. The CDR3 DNA sequence: TGTGCCAGTAGTATGACCGGGACAGGGTCATTTGAAGCTTTCTTT. Residues: CASSMTGTGSFEAFF.

In its sample, this clone was seen once. The chain is built from TRBV5-1 and TRBJ2-5; 7 bases align to TRBD1. The germline V gene encodes CDR1 SGHRS and CDR2 YFSETQ. This CDR3 comprises 14 residues. Unmatched junction bases numbered 8, after V lost 7 bases and J lost 2 bases. The CDR3 sequence is CASALYRGQETQYF. The CDR3 DNA reads TGCGCCAGCGCCTTATACAGGGGACAAGAGACCCAGTACTTC.

The chain uses TRBV5-5 and TRBJ2-7, with unresolved D. Germline V gives CDR1 SGHKS, CDR2 YYEKEE (reference sequence). V dropped 3 bases and J dropped 3 bases, with 10 bases sitting between them. This CDR3 is built from 13 residues. The CDR3 region is CASSSYGNYEQYF. Here the CDR3 DNA reads TGTGCCAGCAGCTCTTATGGCAACTACGAGCAGTACTTC.